These 14 T cell receptor beta chains were all obtained from the same sample, sequenced in a study of blood T cell repertoires in COVID-19 (dated by TCRdb to 2020 to 2022). The method was the immunoSEQ multiplex PCR assay. The table comes from immuneACCESS by way of TCRdb, which keeps in-frame sequences with V and J called. Part of the clones is missing from these tables; in studies checked, under half for an unresolved V gene and the rest for unknown reasons. This sample is represented by 650,000 to 800,000 clones; approximately 90% of them were singletons. The ten largest clonotypes hold roughly 0.25% of the sample. The sequencing input was peripheral blood. Receptors originate from a woman younger than 35 with acute or convalescent COVID-19.

The chain combines TRBV25-1 with TRBJ2-7, with TRBD2 identical over 9 bases. Germline V lookup: CDR1 MGHDK, CDR2 SYGVNS. The ends lost 6 bases at V and 0 bases at J; junction bases unmatched: 6. The CDR3 runs to 15 residues. Written as DNA, the CDR3 is TGTGCCAGCAGGGGCCTAGCGGGGCTCTCCTACGAGCAGTACTTC. This encodes CASRGLAGLSYEQYF.

This clone appeared a single time. The V gene is TRBV6-1, the J gene TRBJ1-6; D is possibly TRBD1 (5 bases). This CDR3 comprises 14 residues. Per germline, CDR1 MNHNS and CDR2 SASEGT. V lost 4 bases, J lost 9 bases, and 13 bases lay in between. The CDR3 DNA reads as TGTGCCAGCAGTGCGCAGGGCATCAGTTCACCCCTCCACTTT. Its protein is CASSAQGISSPLHF.

V usage is TRBV5-8 and J usage is TRBJ1-4, with TRBD1 identical over 9 bases. There are 15 residues in the CDR3. Germline CDR1 SGHTS, CDR2 YDEGEE. J was trimmed by 6 bases and V by 4 bases; bases with no gene match: 7. CDR3 bases: TGTGCCAGCAGCCGGAGACAGGGGGGGGATGAAAAACTGTTTTTT. Encoded protein: CASSRRQGGDEKLFF.

Details on this clone: This CDR3 is also generated by other DNA sequences in the sample. J is TRBJ1-1 and V is TRBV6-5, with D tentatively TRBD1 (5 bases). The germline V gene has CDR1 MNHEY and CDR2 SVGAGI. This CDR3 has 13 residues. The V and J ends lost 6 bases and 1 base respectively, with 9 bases between them. CDR3 DNA: TGTGCCAGCAGCCGGGGGGGGAACACTGAAGCTTTCTTT. Translated: CASSRGGNTEAFF.

V and J are TRBV19 and TRBJ1-1; the D gene is possibly TRBD1 (5 bases). CDR3 length: 12 residues. V lost 11 bases to trimming and J lost 5 bases, with 15 bases between them. The germline V gene has CDR1 LNHDA and CDR2 SQIVND (reference sequence). CDR3 region: CASAQGWTEAFF. Here the CDR3 DNA reads TGTGCCTCCGCGCAGGGTTGGACTGAAGCTTTCTTT.

The V call is TRBV9, the J call TRBJ2-1; 7 nucleotides line up with TRBD2. Germline CDR1 is SGDLS and CDR2 is YYNGEE. V gave up 0 bases and J gave up 3 bases; unmatched junction bases: 6. This CDR3 spans 16 amino acids. The CDR3 coding sequence is TGTGCCAGCAGCGTAGGTGCGGGGGAGGTCTACAATGAGCAGTTCTTC. It specifies CASSVGAGEVYNEQFF.

The V call is TRBV30, the J call TRBJ2-7; 8 bases line up with TRBD1. The CDR3 extends over 15 amino acids. V was pared by 5 bases and J by 2 bases, with 11 bases of the junction left unmatched. CDR1 is GTSNPN, CDR2 SVGIG, per germline (reference sequence). CDR3 nucleotides: TGTGCCTGGGCCCTGTGGGAACAGGGGGCCTACGAGCAGTACTTC. Protein sequence: CAWALWEQGAYEQYF.

J is TRBJ1-2 and V is TRBV5-4; 8 nucleotides align to TRBD1. V trimming: 4 bases; J trimming: 2 bases; junction bases outside the gene matches: 7. Germline CDR1 and CDR2: SGHNT and YYREEE (reference sequence). The CDR3 is made up of 15 amino acids. The DNA of the CDR3 is TGTGCCAGCAGCCCGGCCGGGACAGGAAACTATGGCTACACCTTC. It translates to CASSPAGTGNYGYTF. Supplemented by reference TRBV5-4 and TRBJ1-2, the full variable domain reads ETGVTQSPTHLIKTRGQQVTLRCSSQSGHNTVSWYQQALGQGPQFIFQYYREEENGRGNFPPRFSGLQFPNYSSELNVNALELDDSALYLCASSPAGTGNYGYTFGSGTRLTVV.

The CDR3 region is CASSLGAVYTF. The DNA for the CDR3 is TGTGCCAGCAGTTTAGGGGCAGTATATACCTTC. The chain has TRBV12-3 or TRBV12-4 and TRBJ1-2, with D unclear. This CDR3 spans 11 amino acids. Trimming cost V 1 base and J 14 bases, with 11 bases left between them.

The chain has TRBV29-1 and TRBJ2-7, with D tentatively TRBD1 (6 bases). The germline V and J ends were trimmed by 6 bases and 3 bases, with 12 bases remaining between them. Germline assignment: CDR1 SQVTM and CDR2 ANQGSEA. The CDR3 is made up of 12 amino acids. The CDR3 reads CSVGLDSYEQYF. In DNA form, the CDR3 reads TGCAGCGTCGGTTTGGACAGCTACGAGCAGTACTTC.

V usage is TRBV28 and J usage is TRBJ2-1; 8 nucleotides agree with TRBD2. Germline trimming cut 5 bases from V and 2 bases from J; bases unmatched to any gene: 8. The CDR3 covers 16 residues. Per the germline V gene, CDR1 is MDHEN and CDR2 is SYDVKM. The CDR3 sequence is CASSLTRGGTYNEQFF. The DNA of the CDR3 is TGTGCCAGCAGTCTCACACGCGGGGGGACCTACAATGAGCAGTTCTTC.

This clone was picked up one time. The chain links TRBV6-6 to TRBJ2-2, with D maybe TRBD1 (6 bases). Germline V gene lookup returns CDR1 MNHNY and CDR2 SVGAGI (reference sequence). Trimming took 5 bases from V and 1 from J, leaving 23 bases between them. This CDR3 has 19 residues. The CDR3 DNA sequence: TGTGCCAGCAGTCAACTCTTTACAGGGTACGATAAGAACACCGGGGAGCTGTTTTTT. Protein: CASSQLFTGYDKNTGELFF.

This sequence joins TRBV6-6 and TRBJ2-7; D perhaps matches TRBD2 (6 bases). Germline lookup yields CDR1 MNHNY and CDR2 SVGAGI (reference sequence). The V end was cut by 4 bases, the J end by 3 bases, with 13 bases between. The CDR3 consists of 14 residues. The CDR3 DNA follows: TGTGCCAGCAGTTCCGGCGGAGGGATCTACGAGCAGTACTTC. This encodes CASSSGGGIYEQYF.

The V call is TRBV10-3, the J call TRBJ1-3, with 7 positions matching TRBD1. The CDR3 spans 13 residues. J lost 2 bases, V lost 8 bases, and 3 bases had no gene match. CDR1 is ENHRY, CDR2 SYGVKD, per germline. The CDR3 loop is CAIATGAGNTIYF. The DNA for the CDR3 is TGTGCCATCGCCACAGGGGCTGGAAACACCATATATTTT.